The rows below give T cell receptor beta chains drawn from one sample of a study of human T cells and chemical hapten exposure. One entry per CDR3 protein, called by TCRdb with MiXCR from the RACE reads. This table has about 82,000 distinct CDR3 sequences, 6.6% appearing once. The sample consisted of whole blood, taken in connection with sensitization to the hapten diphenylcyclopropenone (DPC). The receptors stem from a woman in her twenties or thirties with alopecia areata. Some clones in this sample may be carry-over from other donors' samples. Both conserved end residues are part of each CDR3. Each record gives: J gene, CDR3 length, D gene, V gene, clone size, CDR3 DNA, CDR3 protein. The D gene is left open where the match is weak. Size tells how often a clone was seen (once, few, many) or the class of an expanded clone, and some rows leave it out.

>TRBJ2-1|13|NA|TRBV12-3/TRBV12-4|NA
TGTGCCAGCAGTTTGAAGGGGTACAATGAGCAGTTCTTC
CASSLKGYNEQFF
>TRBJ2-2|16|TRBD2|TRBV10-3|few
TGTGCCATCACCACGGACCTAGCGGGGTTCACCGGGGAGCTGTTTTTT
CAITTDLAGFTGELFF
>TRBJ1-4|19|TRBD1|TRBV7-3|NA
TGTGCCAGCAGCTCCGTAAGGACAGGAAACAGTGCAACTAATGAAAAACTGTTTTTT
CASSSVRTGNSATNEKLFF
>TRBJ1-1|14|NA|TRBV7-8|many
TGTGCCAGCAGCTTAGTGGGGGGCGACACTGAAGCTTTCTTT
CASSLVGGDTEAFF
>TRBJ1-3|13|NA|TRBV6-5|many
TGTGCCAGCAGGCGGGCGGCTGGAAACACCATATATTTT
CASRRAAGNTIYF
>TRBJ1-1|15|TRBD1|TRBV20-1|many
TGCAGTGCTAGCCTAACAGGGGTAGCAAACACTGAAGCTTTCTTT
CSASLTGVANTEAFF
>TRBJ1-6|17|NA|TRBV14|NA
TGTGCCAGCAGCCGCAAACCCAGGGGCCCAACTAATTCACCCCTCCACTTT
CASSRKPRGPTNSPLHF
>TRBJ2-3|15|NA|TRBV6-5|many
TGTGCCAGCAGTTACTCGGTCGGGGGGCAGGATACGCAGTATTTT
CASSYSVGGQDTQYF
>TRBJ1-1|11|NA|TRBV29-1|many
TGCAGCGTTGTCCTAAACACTGAAGCTTTCTTT
CSVVLNTEAFF
>TRBJ2-2|17|NA|TRBV19|few
TGTGCCATATCTGACCAGGGGGGGAAACCAAACACCGGGGAGCTGTTTTTT
CAISDQGGKPNTGELFF